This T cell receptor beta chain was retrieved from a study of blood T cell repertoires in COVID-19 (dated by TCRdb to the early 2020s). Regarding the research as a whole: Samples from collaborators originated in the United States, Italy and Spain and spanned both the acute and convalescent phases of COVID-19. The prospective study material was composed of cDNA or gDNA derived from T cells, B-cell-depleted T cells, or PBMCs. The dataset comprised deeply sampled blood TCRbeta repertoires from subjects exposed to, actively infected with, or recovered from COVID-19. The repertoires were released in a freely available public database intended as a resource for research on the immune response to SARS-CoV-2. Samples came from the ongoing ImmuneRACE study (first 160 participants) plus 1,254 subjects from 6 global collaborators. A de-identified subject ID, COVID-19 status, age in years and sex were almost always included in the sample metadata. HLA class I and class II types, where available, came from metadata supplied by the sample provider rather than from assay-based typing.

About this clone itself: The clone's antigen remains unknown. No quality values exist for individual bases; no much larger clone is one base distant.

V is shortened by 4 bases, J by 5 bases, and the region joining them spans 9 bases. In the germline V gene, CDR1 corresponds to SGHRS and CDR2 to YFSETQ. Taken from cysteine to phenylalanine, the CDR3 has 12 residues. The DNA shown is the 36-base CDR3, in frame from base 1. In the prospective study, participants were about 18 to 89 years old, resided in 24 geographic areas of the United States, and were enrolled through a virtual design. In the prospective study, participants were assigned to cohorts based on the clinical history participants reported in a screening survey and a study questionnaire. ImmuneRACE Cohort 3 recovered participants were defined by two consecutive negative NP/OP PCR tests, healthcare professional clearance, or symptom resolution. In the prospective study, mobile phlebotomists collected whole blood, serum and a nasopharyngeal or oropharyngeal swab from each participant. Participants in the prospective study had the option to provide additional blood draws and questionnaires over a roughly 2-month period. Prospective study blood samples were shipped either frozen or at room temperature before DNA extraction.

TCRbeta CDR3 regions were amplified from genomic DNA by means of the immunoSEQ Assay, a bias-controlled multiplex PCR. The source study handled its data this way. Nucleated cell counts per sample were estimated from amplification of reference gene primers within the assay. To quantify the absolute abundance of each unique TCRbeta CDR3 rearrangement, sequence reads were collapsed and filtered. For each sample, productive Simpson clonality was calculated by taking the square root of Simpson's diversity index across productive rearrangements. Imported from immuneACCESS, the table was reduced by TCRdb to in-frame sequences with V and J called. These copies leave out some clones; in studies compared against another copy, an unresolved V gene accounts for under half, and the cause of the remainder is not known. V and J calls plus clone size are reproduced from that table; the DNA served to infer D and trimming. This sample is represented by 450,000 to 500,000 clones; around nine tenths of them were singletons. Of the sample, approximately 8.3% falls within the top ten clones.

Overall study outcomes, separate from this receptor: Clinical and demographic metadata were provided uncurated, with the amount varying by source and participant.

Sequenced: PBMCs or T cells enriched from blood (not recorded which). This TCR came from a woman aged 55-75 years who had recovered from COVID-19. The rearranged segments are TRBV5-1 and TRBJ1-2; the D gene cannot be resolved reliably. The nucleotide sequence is TGCGCCAGCAGCCGGGATGGGTATGGCTACACCTTC. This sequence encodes CASSRDGYGYTF.